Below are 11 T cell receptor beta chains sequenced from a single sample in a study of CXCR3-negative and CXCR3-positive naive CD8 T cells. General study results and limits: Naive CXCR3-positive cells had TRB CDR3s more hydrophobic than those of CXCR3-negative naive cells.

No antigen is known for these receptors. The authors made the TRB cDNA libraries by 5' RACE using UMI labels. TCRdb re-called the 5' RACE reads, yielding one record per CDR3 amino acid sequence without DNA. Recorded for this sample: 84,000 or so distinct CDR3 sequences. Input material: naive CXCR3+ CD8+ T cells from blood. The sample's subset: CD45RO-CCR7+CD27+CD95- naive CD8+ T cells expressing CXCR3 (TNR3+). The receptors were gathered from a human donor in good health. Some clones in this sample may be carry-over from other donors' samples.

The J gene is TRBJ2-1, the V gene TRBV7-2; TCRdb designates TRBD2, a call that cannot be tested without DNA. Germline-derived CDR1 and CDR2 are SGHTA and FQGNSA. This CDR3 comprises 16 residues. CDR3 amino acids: CASSWGLAGGGDEQFF.

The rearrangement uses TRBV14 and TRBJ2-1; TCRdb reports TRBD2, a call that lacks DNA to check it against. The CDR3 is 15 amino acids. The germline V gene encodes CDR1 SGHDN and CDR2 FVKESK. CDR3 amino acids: CASSELAGVGSKQFF.

This CDR3 is CASSSPAGPTYEQYF. This chain connects TRBV28 to TRBJ2-7; TCRdb's D gene call, TRBD1, goes unchecked for lack of DNA. The CDR3 totals 15 residues. The germline CDR1 and CDR2 sequences are MDHEN and SYDVKM.

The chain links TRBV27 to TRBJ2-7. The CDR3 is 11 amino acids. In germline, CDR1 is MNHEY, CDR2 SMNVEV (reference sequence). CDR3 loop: CASSSNYEQYF.

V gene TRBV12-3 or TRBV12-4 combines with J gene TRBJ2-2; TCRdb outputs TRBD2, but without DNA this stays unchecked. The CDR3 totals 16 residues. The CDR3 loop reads CASSHPGLATTGELFF.

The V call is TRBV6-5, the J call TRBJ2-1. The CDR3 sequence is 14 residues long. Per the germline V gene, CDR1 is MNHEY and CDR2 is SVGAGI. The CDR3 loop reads CASSTMGLQNEQFF.

The CDR3 loop is CAIRTGEREQYF. The chain has TRBV30 and TRBJ2-7; absent DNA, TCRdb's TRBD1 call cannot be checked. CDR1 GTSNPN and CDR2 SVGIG come from the germline V gene (reference sequence). The CDR3 length is 12 residues.

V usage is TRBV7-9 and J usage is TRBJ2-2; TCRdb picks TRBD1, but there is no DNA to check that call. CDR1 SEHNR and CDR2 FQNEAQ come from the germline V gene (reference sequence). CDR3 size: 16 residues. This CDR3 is CASSPLGQGRTGELFF.

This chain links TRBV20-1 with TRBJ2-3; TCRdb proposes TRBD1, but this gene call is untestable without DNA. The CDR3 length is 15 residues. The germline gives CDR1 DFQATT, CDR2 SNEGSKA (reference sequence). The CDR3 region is CSAPWTGGVTDTQYF.

CDR3 sequence reads: CASSPSSSGGAEHHF. V usage is TRBV6-1 and J usage is TRBJ2-1; TCRdb indicates TRBD2, and absent DNA this call remains unverified. The CDR3 sequence is 15 residues long. Germline V gene data show CDR1 as MNHNS and CDR2 as SASEGT.

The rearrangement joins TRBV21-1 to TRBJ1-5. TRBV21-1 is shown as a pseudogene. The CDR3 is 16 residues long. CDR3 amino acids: CASSKRLYQTNQPQHF.